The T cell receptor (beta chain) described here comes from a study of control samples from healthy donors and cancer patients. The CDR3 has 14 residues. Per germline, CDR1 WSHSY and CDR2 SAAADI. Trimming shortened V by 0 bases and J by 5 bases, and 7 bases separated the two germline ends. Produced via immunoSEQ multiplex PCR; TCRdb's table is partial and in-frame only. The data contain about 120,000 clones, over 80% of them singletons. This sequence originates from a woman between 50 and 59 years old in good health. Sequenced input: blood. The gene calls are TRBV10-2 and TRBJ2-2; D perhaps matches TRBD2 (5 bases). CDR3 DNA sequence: TGCGCCAGCAGTGAGTCCCGGGGAACCGGGGAGCTGTTTTTT. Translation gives CASSESRGTGELFF.